This T cell receptor (beta chain) was captured by sequencing in a study of shared clonotypes between healthy human individuals. About the study: The study drew on two women and a few men aged 18 to 49 as donors. Plates per donor: three CD4 naive, three CD4 memory, two CD8 naive, one CD8 memory.

Germline V lookup: CDR1 SGHRS, CDR2 YFSETQ. This CDR3 has 14 residues. Trimming removed 4 bases from V and 3 bases from J; junction bases left unmatched: 5. The method was immunoSEQ multiplex PCR; TCRdb's version includes in-frame clones alone and lacks a portion of them. The sample shows some 2.3 million clones, 85% to 95% of them seen only once. The TCR originated in a man aged 18 to 29 in good health. Some clones in this sample may be carry-over from other donors' samples. V and J are TRBV5-1 and TRBJ2-7, with 9 bases fitting TRBD2. The sequencing input was naive CD4+ T cells from PBMCs. The subset here: CD45RA+ positively selected. This chain's CDR3 is CASSLSGSHYEQYF. CDR3 nucleotides: TGCGCCAGCAGCCTTAGCGGGAGCCACTACGAGCAGTACTTC. The full variable domain, in which reference TRBV5-1 and TRBJ2-7 provide the parts outside the CDR3, is KAGVTQTPRYLIKTRGQQVTLSCSPISGHRSVSWYQQTPGQGLQFLFEYFSETQRNKGNFPGRFSGRQFSNSRSEMNVSTLELGDSALYLCASSLSGSHYEQYFGPGTRLTVT.